One sample yielded the 15 T cell receptor beta chains listed below, sequenced in a study of OX40 agonist ivuxolimab in advanced cancers. The table came from immunoSEQ multiplex PCR; TCRdb's copy has only in-frame clones and leaves some out. The sample consists of thousands of clones, roughly 70% of them appearing once. Here the sequenced sample was CD4+ or CD8+ T cells sorted from blood, taken in a trial of the OX40 agonist ivuxolimab. These receptor sequences come from an adult with an advanced solid tumor such as melanoma, head and neck, liver or kidney cancer.

This clone occurred a few times. The gene calls are TRBV2 and TRBJ2-7, with 7 bases lining up with TRBD1. Germline V gene lookup returns CDR1 SNHLY and CDR2 FYNNEI. This CDR3 spans 15 amino acids. The V and J ends lost 2 bases and 3 bases, in that order; junction bases with no gene match: 7. CDR3 sequence reads: CASSENEGQIYEQYF. For the CDR3, the DNA is TGTGCCAGCAGTGAAAATGAGGGACAGATCTACGAGCAGTACTTC.

The chain carries TRBV11-2 and TRBJ2-5, with 10 bases aligning to TRBD1. Germline lookup yields CDR1 SGHAT and CDR2 FQNNGV. The trim removed 5 bases at V and 4 bases at J, leaving 4 bases unmatched. The CDR3 covers 14 residues. Here the CDR3 DNA reads TGTGCCAGCAGCCCGGGACAGGGGCCAGAGACCCAGTACTTC. This translates into CASSPGQGPETQYF.

The chain links TRBV13 to TRBJ2-5, with unresolved D. The CDR3 is made up of 15 amino acids. V lost 0 bases and J lost 0, with 8 bases in between. Germline CDR1 reads PRHDT; CDR2 reads FYEKMQ (reference sequence). CDR3 amino acids: CASSLGADNQETQYF. The CDR3 DNA reads TGTGCCAGCAGCTTAGGTGCAGACAACCAAGAGACCCAGTACTTC.

This clone was detected a few times. The junction departs from the called germline gene at one end, perhaps through a read error. In the same sample, other DNA sequences code for this CDR3. The CDR3 bases are TGTGCCAGCAGCTCTGGGACAGGCGATTTTTACGAGCAGTACTTC. Amino acid sequence: CASSSGTGDFYEQYF. V and J are TRBV5-1 and TRBJ2-7; 8 nucleotides line up with TRBD1. Germline assignment: CDR1 SGHRS and CDR2 YFSETQ. The CDR3 sequence is 15 residues long. The whole variable domain, filled in from reference TRBV5-1 and TRBJ2-7, reads KAGVTQTPRYLIKTRGQQVTLSCSPISGHRSVSWYQQTPGQGLQFLFEYFSETQRNKGNFPGRFSGRQFSNSRSEMNVSTLELGDSALYLCASSSGTGDFYEQYFGPGTRLTVT.

CDR3 sequence (DNA): TGTGCCAGCAGTCCTGACAGGGGAGGAATGAATGAAGCTTTCTTT. Its translation: CASSPDRGGMNEAFF. The chain combines TRBV27 with TRBJ1-1; 8 bases fit TRBD1. CDR1 is MNHEY, CDR2 SMNVEV, per germline (reference sequence). The trim removed 5 bases at V and 7 bases at J, leaving 12 bases unmatched. CDR3 length: 15 amino acids.

The chain joins TRBV19 to TRBJ2-3; D gene uncertain. Between the trimmed V and J ends, which lost 0 bases and 4 bases, there was a span of 8 bases. Germline V CDR1 and CDR2: LNHDA, SQIVND (reference sequence). This CDR3 has 14 residues. CDR3 nucleotides: TGTGCCAGTAGTATAGATGCGACTTCAGATACGCAGTATTTT. This codes for CASSIDATSDTQYF. The whole variable domain, remainder taken from reference TRBV19 and TRBJ2-3, is DGGITQSPKYLFRKEGQNVTLSCEQNLNHDAMYWYRQDPGQGLRLIYYSQIVNDFQKGDIAEGYSVSREKKESFPLTVTSAQKNPTAFYLCASSIDATSDTQYFGPGTRLTVL.

V usage is TRBV6-1 and J usage is TRBJ2-2; no clear D. The CDR3 is 14 amino acids. The V end lost 6 bases, the J end lost 5 bases, and 13 bases lay between the germline ends. Looked up from germline, CDR1 is MNHNS and CDR2 is SASEGT. DNA for the CDR3: TGTGCCAGCAGCCTTACGTTTCTAACCGGGGAGCTGTTTTTT. The encoded protein is CASSLTFLTGELFF.

The rearrangement joins TRBV6-5 to TRBJ2-6; the D is unclear. V lost 2 bases and J 0 bases, leaving 2 bases between the germline ends. Germline CDR1 reads MNHEY; CDR2 reads SVGAGI. The CDR3 covers 14 residues. CDR3 nucleotide sequence: TGTGCCAGCAGTTACAGCTCTGGGGCCAACGTCCTGACTTTC. This gives the protein CASSYSSGANVLTF.

The chain uses TRBV6-5 and TRBJ1-2; no clear D. Germline V gene data show CDR1 as MNHEY and CDR2 as SVGAGI. This CDR3 region has 13 residues. Trimming took off 6 bases at V and 4 bases at J, with 12 bases between the two ends. Written as DNA, the CDR3 is TGTGCCAGCAGGACTGGACGGACCTATGGCTACACCTTC. This translates into CASRTGRTYGYTF.

The rearrangement links TRBV6-1 to TRBJ2-3, with TRBD1 identical over 9 bases. In germline, CDR1 is MNHNS, CDR2 SASEGT. The CDR3 loop spans 17 amino acids. V trimming: 0 bases; J trimming: 3 bases; junction bases outside the gene matches: 7. The CDR3: CASSEALYRGLTDTQYF. CDR3 nucleotides: TGTGCCAGCAGTGAAGCTCTATACAGGGGGCTAACAGATACGCAGTATTTT.

The chain links TRBV6-5 to TRBJ2-2; 11 bases agree with TRBD2. The CDR3 covers 15 residues. V was pared by 8 bases and J by 7 bases, with 9 bases of the junction left unmatched. CDR1 is MNHEY, CDR2 SVGAGI, per germline. CDR3 region: CASGFTSGRIGELFF. The CDR3 DNA reads as TGTGCCAGCGGATTTACTAGCGGGAGAATCGGGGAGCTGTTTTTT.

The chain carries TRBV11-2 and TRBJ2-7; possible D gene TRBD1, 6 bases. V gave up 1 base and J gave up 1 base, with 14 bases separating them. CDR1 is SGHAT and CDR2 is FQNNGV in the germline V gene. The CDR3 is 16 amino acids. CDR3 bases: TGTGCCAGCAGCTTAGCGGCAGGGGTGGGGTCCTACGAGCAGTACTTC. Its translation: CASSLAAGVGSYEQYF.

Remarks on this clone: Within the sample, other DNA sequences also encode this same CDR3. This chain links TRBV7-8 with TRBJ1-2; no clear D gene. There are 16 residues in the CDR3. Germline V CDR1 and CDR2: SGHVS, FQNEAQ. Trimming pared 1 base from V and 4 bases from J, leaving 16 bases between. CDR3 protein: CASSLGSGGSGYGYTF. CDR3 in DNA: TGTGCCAGCAGCTTAGGCTCCGGTGGGAGCGGCTATGGCTACACCTTC.

This chain joins TRBV7-6 and TRBJ2-3; D is possibly TRBD2 (5 bases). The CDR3 loop spans 12 amino acids. Germline CDR1 reads SGHVS; CDR2 reads FNYEAQ. The V end was cut by 6 bases, the J end by 1 base, with 5 bases between. DNA for the CDR3: TGTGCCAGCAGAGCGGGCACAGATACGCAGTATTTT. Its protein is CASRAGTDTQYF.

This chain joins TRBV7-9 and TRBJ2-2, with D possibly TRBD2 on 5 matching bases. This CDR3 comprises 14 residues. Per germline, CDR1 SEHNR and CDR2 FQNEAQ (reference sequence). V was clipped by 3 bases and J by 6 bases, with 11 bases between them. CDR3 amino acids: CASSFSGLAGELFF. DNA for the CDR3: TGTGCCAGCAGCTTTTCGGGGTTGGCCGGGGAGCTGTTTTTT.